This T cell receptor beta chain appears in the sequencing data of a study of T cell repertoires in cytomegalovirus infection. Study overall: Public TCR beta signatures indicated both CMV infection and matching HLA type.

This clonotype was observed many times. A single record per CDR3 protein comes from TCRdb applying MiXCR to the reads. The sample shows about 260,000 distinct CDR3 sequences, less than 9.5% of them seen only once. The sequenced material came from PBMCs. The sequence was obtained from a human donor in good health (CMV status not recorded). Some clones in this sample may be carry-over from other donors' samples.

This CDR3 is CASGTDRDRSEKLFF. CDR3 bases: TGTGCTAGTGGCACAGACAGGGACAGATCTGAAAAACTGTTTTTT. This rearrangement joins TRBV12-5 to TRBJ1-4; TRBD1 aligns across 7 bases. Germline CDR1 reads LGHNT; CDR2 reads FRNRAP. The CDR3 consists of 15 residues. With V trimmed by 6 bases and J by 7 bases, 11 bases remained unmatched.